Following are 27 T cell receptor beta chains from one sample sequenced in a study of blood T cell repertoires in COVID-19. TCRdb's copy holds only in-frame clones and misses some; the assay was immunoSEQ multiplex PCR. The data show about 270,000 clones, approximately 91% seen once. Sequencing was carried out using PBMCs or T cells enriched from blood (not recorded which). The receptors originated from a woman aged 40 to 50 with acute COVID-19.

This chain connects TRBV5-4 to TRBJ2-3, with D maybe TRBD1 (5 bases). There are 16 residues in the CDR3. Germline V gene lookup returns CDR1 SGHNT and CDR2 YYREEE (reference sequence). The V end was cut by 2 bases, the J end by 3 bases, with 16 bases between. CDR3 sequence (DNA): TGTGCCAGCAGCTTCTCTAGGGGCCCCTCTACAGATACGCAGTATTTT. It translates to CASSFSRGPSTDTQYF.

The count of this clone is one. This chain links TRBV29-1 with TRBJ1-4; possibly TRBD1 for D (5 bases). Germline V gene sequence: CDR1 SQVTM, CDR2 ANQGSEA. CDR3 size: 14 residues. V dropped 3 bases and J dropped 7 bases, with 15 bases sitting between them. As DNA, the CDR3 is TGCAGCGTTGAGGCCGACCCAAGGGGTGAAAAACTGTTTTTT. Translated: CSVEADPRGEKLFF.

This chain links TRBV27 with TRBJ2-7; the D is unclear. V gave up 2 bases and J gave up 12 bases, with 14 bases separating them. CDR1 MNHEY and CDR2 SMNVEV come from the germline V gene (reference sequence). This CDR3 is 12 amino acids long. This chain's CDR3 is CASSLSPPVLYF. The CDR3 bases are TGTGCCAGCAGTTTAAGCCCCCCCGTCCTGTACTTC.

The chain combines TRBV6-5 with TRBJ1-3, with D possibly being TRBD1 (5 bases). The ends were cut back, 6 bases at V and 1 base at J, with 7 bases in the middle. The CDR3 totals 13 residues. Germline values: CDR1 MNHEY, CDR2 SVGAGI. The CDR3 loop is CASRGASGNTIYF. The CDR3 DNA follows: TGTGCCAGCAGAGGGGCGTCTGGAAACACCATATATTTT.

The V and J genes are TRBV24-1 and TRBJ2-1; D is possibly TRBD2 (5 bases). The CDR3 contains 15 residues. Per the germline V gene, CDR1 is KGHDR and CDR2 is SFDVKD. The V gene lost 9 bases and the J gene lost 6 bases, with 20 bases spanning the gap. The CDR3 loop reads CATLGEGPSGNEQFF. CDR3 in DNA: TGTGCCACCCTCGGAGAGGGTCCGTCGGGCAATGAGCAGTTCTTC.

The chain links TRBV11-2 to TRBJ2-5; 12 bases align to TRBD2. The V segment lost 3 bases and the J segment 5 bases; nucleotides outside the gene matches: 7. The CDR3 has 16 amino acids. CDR1 and CDR2 (germline): SGHAT, FQNNGV. This chain's CDR3 is CASSFPSGRAGETQYF. The DNA of the CDR3 is TGTGCCAGCAGCTTTCCTAGCGGGAGGGCCGGGGAGACCCAGTACTTC.

With respect to this clone: This same CDR3 is encoded by further DNA sequences in the sample. CDR3 nucleotides: TGTGCCTGGAGTGTTCGCGGAAACTATGGCTACACCTTC. It translates to CAWSVRGNYGYTF. The chain couples TRBV30 to TRBJ1-2, with D uncertain. Germline CDR1 and CDR2: GTSNPN and SVGIG (reference sequence). Trimming took 0 bases from V and 2 from J, leaving 7 bases between them. The CDR3 sequence is 13 residues long.

This rearrangement joins TRBV2 to TRBJ1-5, with TRBD1 as a possible D gene (6 bases). The V end was cut by 4 bases, the J end by 5 bases, with 12 bases between. The V gene's germline CDR1 is SNHLY and CDR2 FYNNEI. This CDR3 spans 14 amino acids. The CDR3 here is CASSVTGSDQPQHF. The CDR3 DNA reads TGTGCCAGCAGTGTTACAGGGTCCGATCAGCCCCAGCATTTT.

J is TRBJ1-2 and V is TRBV5-6, with 11 bases aligning to TRBD1. Losses at the gene ends were 3 bases for V and 4 bases for J; bases not matched to a gene: 8. Per germline, CDR1 SGHDT and CDR2 YYEEEE. This CDR3 region has 16 residues. CDR3 amino acids: CASSSGQGALVYGYTF. The CDR3 DNA reads TGTGCCAGCAGCTCAGGACAGGGGGCTCTGGTCTATGGCTACACCTTC.

The V call is TRBV25-1, the J call TRBJ2-2; D might be TRBD1 (6 bases). This CDR3 contains 15 residues. The ends were cut back, 9 bases at V and 1 base at J, with 15 bases in the middle. Per the germline V gene, CDR1 is MGHDK and CDR2 is SYGVNS. Here the CDR3 reads CASTSGTKNTGELFF. Written as DNA, the CDR3 is TGTGCCAGTACATCCGGGACAAAGAACACCGGGGAGCTGTTTTTT. Based on the CDR3 plus reference TRBV25-1 and TRBJ2-2, the full variable domain is EADIYQTPRYLVIGTGKKITLECSQTMGHDKMYWYQQDPGMELHLIHYSYGVNSTEKGDLSSESTVSRIRTEHFPLTLESARPSHTSQYLCASTSGTKNTGELFFGEGSRLTVL.

The chain links TRBV9 to TRBJ1-2; D gene uncertain. Germline CDR1 and CDR2: SGDLS and YYNGEE. V lost 0 bases and J 4 bases, leaving 10 bases between the germline ends. The CDR3 consists of 14 residues. DNA for the CDR3: TGTGCCAGCAGCGTAGAGAGGCAAGGCTATGGCTACACCTTC. Translation: CASSVERQGYGYTF.

J is TRBJ1-6 and V is TRBV6-5; no firm D call. The CDR3 has 12 residues. The V and J ends lost 6 bases and 8 bases respectively, with 8 bases between them. The germline gives CDR1 MNHEY, CDR2 SVGAGI. CDR3 sequence (DNA): TGTGCCAGCAGAACGGTAGATTCACCCCTCCACTTT. Protein: CASRTVDSPLHF.

The chain has TRBV5-1 and TRBJ1-1; 7 nucleotides line up with TRBD1. The length of the CDR3 is 13 residues. Per germline, CDR1 SGHRS and CDR2 YFSETQ. V gave up 0 bases and J gave up 6 bases; unmatched junction bases: 2. CDR3 sequence (DNA): TGCGCCAGCAGCTTGGAGGGGGCAGCTGAAGCTTTCTTT. This gives the protein CASSLEGAAEAFF. The full variable domain, rest sourced from reference TRBV5-1 and TRBJ1-1, is KAGVTQTPRYLIKTRGQQVTLSCSPISGHRSVSWYQQTPGQGLQFLFEYFSETQRNKGNFPGRFSGRQFSNSRSEMNVSTLELGDSALYLCASSLEGAAEAFFGQGTRLTVV.

The rearrangement uses TRBV18 and TRBJ2-7, with 13 bases identical to TRBD2. From germline, CDR1 is KGHSH and CDR2 LQKENI. V dropped 3 bases and J dropped 2; count of bases not matched to a gene: 4. The CDR3 is 16 residues long. CDR3 in amino acids: CASSPPTSGRAYEQYF. The CDR3 DNA reads as TGTGCCAGCTCACCGCCTACTAGCGGGAGGGCCTACGAGCAGTACTTC. The variable domain in full, completed from reference TRBV18 and TRBJ2-7, reads NAGVMQNPRHLVRRRGQEARLRCSPMKGHSHVYWYRQLPEEGLKFMVYLQKENIIDESGMPKERFSAEFPKEGPSILRIQQVVRGDSAAYFCASSPPTSGRAYEQYFGPGTRLTVT.

This rearrangement joins TRBV5-6 to TRBJ1-4, with D possibly being TRBD1 (5 bases). Germline CDR1 SGHDT, CDR2 YYEEEE. Trimming removed 0 bases from V and 8 bases from J, with 11 bases in between. The CDR3 is made up of 14 amino acids. CDR3 in DNA: TGTGCCAGCAGCTTGGCCGACAGAAAGGAAAAACTGTTTTTT. This encodes CASSLADRKEKLFF.

V and J are TRBV9 and TRBJ2-7; 8 bases are shared with TRBD1. V trimming: 3 bases; J trimming: 3 bases; junction bases outside the gene matches: 5. Per the germline V gene, CDR1 is SGDLS and CDR2 is YYNGEE. The CDR3 totals 14 residues. In DNA form, the CDR3 reads TGTGCCAGCAGCGACCGACAGGGGTACTACGAGCAGTACTTC. Its translation: CASSDRQGYYEQYF.

This rearrangement joins TRBV5-1 to TRBJ2-5; D is uncertain. V was shortened by 1 base and J by 6 bases, with 7 bases between the two germline ends. Germline V gives CDR1 SGHRS, CDR2 YFSETQ. This CDR3 spans 12 amino acids. CDR3 sequence (DNA): TGCGCCAGCAGCTTGAACTACAAGACCCAGTACTTC. The encoded protein is CASSLNYKTQYF.

This chain connects TRBV4-3 to TRBJ1-1, with 9 bases fitting TRBD1. Trimming removed 3 bases from V and 2 bases from J; junction bases left unmatched: 4. Germline loops: CDR1 LGHNA, CDR2 YSLEER. This CDR3 contains 15 residues. The CDR3 nucleotides read TGCGCCAGCAGCCAGACAACAGGGGGCAACACTGAAGCTTTCTTT. Its protein is CASSQTTGGNTEAFF.

The chain has TRBV10-3 and TRBJ2-1; weak D call: TRBD1 (6 bases). Germline values: CDR1 ENHRY, CDR2 SYGVKD. V was shortened by 6 bases and J by 7 bases, with 10 bases between the two germline ends. The CDR3 contains 12 residues. In nucleotides, the CDR3 is TGTGCCATCAGCCGGGACATTAATGAGCAGTTCTTC. Protein sequence: CAISRDINEQFF.

V gene TRBV11-3 combines with J gene TRBJ2-1; 10 nucleotides agree with TRBD2. The germline V gene encodes CDR1 SGHNT and CDR2 YENEEA. The junction had 10 bases not matched to a gene; V was cut back by 5 bases and J by 6 bases. This CDR3 has 16 residues. CDR3 nucleotide sequence: TGTGCCAGCAGCACAGGGGCACTAGCGGGAAGCAATGAGCAGTTCTTC. This encodes CASSTGALAGSNEQFF.

The chain links TRBV6-5 to TRBJ1-2, with unresolved D. Germline V gives CDR1 MNHEY, CDR2 SVGAGI. V shed 7 bases and J shed 4 bases, with 19 bases lying between them. There are 15 residues in the CDR3. CDR3 region: CASTTRGNVAYGYTF. The CDR3 nucleotides read TGTGCCAGCACCACCCGAGGGAATGTGGCCTATGGCTACACCTTC.

The chain couples TRBV7-2 to TRBJ2-3; D may be TRBD2 (5 bases). Trimming cost V 5 bases and J 8 bases, with 14 bases left between them. The CDR3 loop spans 13 amino acids. The germline V gene encodes CDR1 SGHTA and CDR2 FQGNSA. The CDR3 sequence is CASSMYSEGTQYF. In nucleotides, the CDR3 is TGTGCCAGCAGCATGTACTCCGAGGGTACGCAGTATTTT.

This clone is a singleton in its sample. In the same sample, other DNA sequences code for this CDR3. The rearrangement uses TRBV19 and TRBJ1-5; 7 bases agree with TRBD1. Trimming removed 0 bases from V and 4 bases from J; junction bases left unmatched: 3. The CDR3 runs to 15 residues. Germline CDR1 LNHDA, CDR2 SQIVND (reference sequence). The CDR3 DNA sequence: TGTGCCAGTAGTATAGAACAGGGGAGGAATCAGCCCCAGCATTTT. This translates into CASSIEQGRNQPQHF.

The chain joins TRBV3-1 (or the pseudogene TRBV3-2) to TRBJ2-7; possibly TRBD2 for D (5 bases). The germline V gene has CDR1 LGHDT and CDR2 YNNKEL (reference sequence). The CDR3 runs 12 residues. V shed 5 bases and J shed 5 bases, with 10 bases lying between them. The CDR3 DNA is TGTGCCAGCAGCGCTACTAGACACGAGCAGTACTTC. It specifies CASSATRHEQYF.

The rearrangement links TRBV11-3 to TRBJ2-7; TRBD2 aligns across 10 bases. CDR1 and CDR2 (germline): SGHNT, YENEEA. V lost 5 bases, J lost 7 bases, and 11 bases stayed unmatched. The CDR3 extends over 15 amino acids. CDR3: CASSPRLAGGGEQYF. CDR3 sequence (DNA): TGTGCCAGCAGCCCGAGACTAGCGGGCGGAGGGGAGCAGTACTTC.

V gene TRBV6-5 combines with J gene TRBJ1-6; TRBD1 aligns across 7 bases. The V gene's germline CDR1 is MNHEY and CDR2 SVGAGI. V lost 6 bases to trimming and J lost 6 bases; unmatched junction nucleotides: 8. There are 15 residues in the CDR3. As DNA, the CDR3 is TGTGCCAGCAGCCAGGCGGACAGGAGTAATTCACCCCTCCACTTT. Translating gives CASSQADRSNSPLHF.

The CDR3 loop is CATTTGGSYEQYF. DNA for the CDR3: TGTGCCACCACGACAGGGGGCTCCTACGAGCAGTACTTC. The genes are TRBV19 and TRBJ2-7; 9 bases fit TRBD1. The CDR3 spans 13 residues. With 10 bases clipped from V and 0 bases from J, the junction kept 4 bases outside the gene matches. CDR1 LNHDA and CDR2 SQIVND come from the germline V gene (reference sequence). Using reference TRBV19 and TRBJ2-7 for the parts outside the CDR3, the full variable domain is DGGITQSPKYLFRKEGQNVTLSCEQNLNHDAMYWYRQDPGQGLRLIYYSQIVNDFQKGDIAEGYSVSREKKESFPLTVTSAQKNPTAFYLCATTTGGSYEQYFGPGTRLTVT.